A selection of T cell receptor beta chains follows, all from one sample in a study of T-cell memory formation after mild COVID-19. TCRdb used MiXCR to reprocess the 5' RACE reads, holding one entry per CDR3 protein. The table has a few hundred thousand distinct CDR3 sequences, around an eighth seen once. Material: PBMCs or a T cell subset sorted from them (not recorded which). Source of these receptors: a man aged 18-30 years who had mild COVID-19 (a few samples of this study predate the infection). Cell type and time point are not known. CDR3s include the opening cysteine and the closing phenylalanine or tryptophan. The D gene is left open where the match is weak. Rows may omit the clone size; those that give it use once, few, many or a size class.

D gene | J gene | V gene | CDR3 length | clone size | CDR3 DNA | CDR3 protein
- | TRBJ2-5 | TRBV12-3/TRBV12-4 | 13 | - | TGTGCCAGCAGTTTTATCCGGGTTGCGACCCAGTACTTC | CASSFIRVATQYF
- | TRBJ2-3 | TRBV2 | 13 | - | TGTGCCAAAGAAGGGGGGGACACAGATACGCAGTATTTT | CAKEGGDTDTQYF
TRBD1 | TRBJ1-2 | TRBV7-2 | 17 | many | TGTGCCAGCAGCTTACGTACGGGACAGGAGGGAGTATATGGCTACACCTTC | CASSLRTGQEGVYGYTF
- | TRBJ2-1 | TRBV9 | 14 | few | TGTGCCAGCAGCGACGGGGGTGCCAACAATGAGCAGTTCTTC | CASSDGGANNEQFF
TRBD1 | TRBJ1-1 | TRBV6-1 | 12 | few | TGTGCCAGCAGATCCCCGGGACAGAAAGCTTTCTTT | CASRSPGQKAFF
- | TRBJ2-1 | TRBV24-1 | 12 | - | TGTGCCACCAGTGATTTGTCGGATGAGCAGTTCTTC | CATSDLSDEQFF
- | TRBJ1-1 | TRBV25-1 | 14 | few | TGTGCCAGCAGACAGACTGGGGGAGAGTTTGAAGCTTTCTTT | CASRQTGGEFEAFF
TRBD1 | TRBJ2-3 | TRBV10-1 | 13 | few | TGCGCCAGCAGTGAGAGGGGGCCAGATACGCAGTATTTT | CASSERGPDTQYF
- | TRBJ1-2 | TRBV6-5 | 11 | few | TGTGCCAGCAGGCGGGACGATGGCTACACCTTC | CASRRDDGYTF
TRBD1 | TRBJ1-2 | TRBV11-2 | 13 | - | TGTGCCAGCAGCCCGGGGAAGGGACAGGGGTGGACCTTC | CASSPGKGQGWTF
TRBD2 | TRBJ2-3 | TRBV7-3 | 16 | few | TGTGCCAGCAGCTACCGGGGACTAGCGGGGGCAGATACGCAGTATTTT | CASSYRGLAGADTQYF
- | TRBJ2-1 | TRBV9 | 13 | few | TGTGCCAGCAGCGTACTAGCGCGGGATGAGCAGTTCTTC | CASSVLARDEQFF
- | TRBJ1-5 | TRBV28 | 11 | - | TGTGCCAGCAGTAACAATCAGCCCCAGCATTTT | CASSNNQPQHF
- | TRBJ2-5 | TRBV11-1 | 11 | - | TGTGCCAGCAGCCGCGCAGAGACCCAGTACTTC | CASSRAETQYF
- | TRBJ2-5 | TRBV4-1 | 13 | many | TGCGCCAGCAGCCAAGAGGTTTGGGAGACCCAGTACTTC | CASSQEVWETQYF
- | TRBJ1-1 | TRBV19 | 12 | - | TGTGCCAGTAGTATGAGGGGCACTGAAGCTTTCTTT | CASSMRGTEAFF
TRBD1 | TRBJ2-1 | TRBV19 | 15 | - | TGTGCCAGTAGGATGACAGGGGGCTCCTACAATGAGCAGTTCTTC | CASRMTGGSYNEQFF
TRBD1 | TRBJ1-1 | TRBV6-5 | 15 | few | TGTGCCAGCAGTTACGGGGATTCAGGGGGCACTGAAGCTTTCTTT | CASSYGDSGGTEAFF
TRBD2 | TRBJ2-5 | TRBV3-1 | 16 | many | TGTGCCAGCAAATGGACTAGCGGGGGGGCCGTAGAGACCCAGTACTTC | CASKWTSGGAVETQYF
- | TRBJ1-2 | TRBV12-3/TRBV12-4 | 12 | few | TGTGCCAGCAGTTTAGCGCAGGAGGGCTACACCTTC | CASSLAQEGYTF
- | TRBJ2-5 | TRBV25-1 | 15 | few | TGTGCCAGCAGTGAATCGGATGGGCCCCGAGAGACCCAGTACTTC | CASSESDGPRETQYF
- | TRBJ1-1 | TRBV19 | 13 | few | TGTGCCAGTAGTATAACCTTTAACACTGAAGCTTTCTTT | CASSITFNTEAFF
- | TRBJ2-1 | TRBV29-1 | 14 | few | TGCAGCCTAAAAAGCCGAGGGGGGATTAATGAGCAGTTCTTC | CSLKSRGGINEQFF
- | TRBJ2-3 | TRBV28 | 14 | - | TGTGCCAGCAGGGGTTACCTATACACAGATACGCAGTATTTT | CASRGYLYTDTQYF